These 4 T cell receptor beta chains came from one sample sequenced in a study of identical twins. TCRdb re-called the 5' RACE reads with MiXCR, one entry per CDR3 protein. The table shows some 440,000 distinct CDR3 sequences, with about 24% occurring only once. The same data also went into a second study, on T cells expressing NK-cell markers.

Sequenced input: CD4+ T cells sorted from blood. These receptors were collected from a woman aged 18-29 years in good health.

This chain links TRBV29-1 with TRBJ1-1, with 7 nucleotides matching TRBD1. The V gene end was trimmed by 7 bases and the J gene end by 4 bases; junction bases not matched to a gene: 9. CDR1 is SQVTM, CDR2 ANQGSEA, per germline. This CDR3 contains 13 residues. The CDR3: CSGGDRPSTEAFF. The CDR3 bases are TGCAGCGGAGGGGACAGACCATCCACTGAAGCTTTCTTT. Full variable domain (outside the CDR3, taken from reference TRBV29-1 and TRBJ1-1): SAVISQKPSRDICQRGTSLTIQCQVDSQVTMMFWYRQQPGQSLTLIATANQGSEATYESGFVIDKFPISRPNLTFSTLTVSNMSPEDSSIYLCSGGDRPSTEAFFGQGTRLTVV.

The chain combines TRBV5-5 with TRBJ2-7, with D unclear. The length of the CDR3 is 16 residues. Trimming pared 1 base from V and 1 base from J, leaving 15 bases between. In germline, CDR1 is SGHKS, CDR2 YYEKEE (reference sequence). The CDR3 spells CASSLRANMASYEQYF. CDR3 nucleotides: TGTGCCAGCAGCTTGCGGGCCAACATGGCGTCCTACGAGCAGTACTTC.

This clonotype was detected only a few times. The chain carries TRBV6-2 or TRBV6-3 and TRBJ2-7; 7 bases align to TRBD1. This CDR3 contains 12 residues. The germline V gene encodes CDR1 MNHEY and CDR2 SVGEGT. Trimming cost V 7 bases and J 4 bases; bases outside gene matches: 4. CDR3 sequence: CASTNRGYEQYF. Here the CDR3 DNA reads TGTGCCAGCACTAACAGGGGTTACGAGCAGTACTTC.

The CDR3 sequence is CASSARTSGKVGQETQYF. DNA for the CDR3: TGTGCCAGCAGTGCTCGGACTAGCGGGAAGGTGGGCCAAGAGACCCAGTACTTC. The genes are TRBV3-1 and TRBJ2-5, with 12 positions matching TRBD2. The junction had 12 bases not matched to a gene; V was cut back by 6 bases and J by 1 base. The CDR3 spans 18 residues. CDR1 and CDR2 from the germline V gene are LGHDT and YNNKEL (reference sequence).